These 10 T cell receptor beta chains came from one sample sequenced in a study of blood T cell repertoires in COVID-19. Profiling relied on immunoSEQ multiplex PCR, and the TCRdb table lists in-frame clones only, not all of them. The sample shows about 360,000 clones, around 87% of them seen only once. The specimen sequenced was PBMCs or T cells enriched from blood (not recorded which). These receptors all stem from a man aged 30 to 39 who had recovered from COVID-19.

The rearrangement uses TRBV5-1 and TRBJ1-1; possibly TRBD1 for D (5 bases). V was trimmed by 7 bases and J by 0 bases, leaving 13 bases between them. Germline V gene sequence: CDR1 SGHRS, CDR2 YFSETQ. The CDR3 is 14 amino acids. The CDR3, as DNA: TGCGCCAGCGGGACGGGGGAGATGAACACTGAAGCTTTCTTT. It translates to CASGTGEMNTEAFF.

In this sample, this clone turned up once. This chain uses TRBV4-1 with TRBJ1-5; the D is unclear. V was cut by 0 bases and J by 5 bases, with 11 bases left in between. The CDR3 has 15 residues. The germline V gene encodes CDR1 MGHRA and CDR2 YSYEKL. DNA for the CDR3: TGCGCCAGCAGCCAAGACGGGAATTCATATCAGCCCCAGCATTTT. Translating it yields CASSQDGNSYQPQHF.

This chain connects TRBV5-1 to TRBJ1-1; TRBD1 is a possible D gene (6 bases). V was shortened by 7 bases and J by 4 bases, with 20 bases between the two germline ends. The CDR3 has 15 amino acids. Germline V gives CDR1 SGHRS, CDR2 YFSETQ. The CDR3 region is CASGERFGGLTEAFF. CDR3 sequence (DNA): TGCGCCAGCGGGGAACGCTTCGGGGGGCTCACTGAAGCTTTCTTT.

The J gene is TRBJ1-1, the V gene TRBV30; D perhaps matches TRBD1 (6 bases). This CDR3 comprises 13 residues. CDR1 is GTSNPN and CDR2 is SVGIG in the germline V gene (reference sequence). Trimming took off 4 bases at V and 5 bases at J, with 14 bases between the two ends. The CDR3 is CAWMTGITTEAFF. The CDR3, as DNA: TGTGCCTGGATGACAGGTATCACGACTGAAGCTTTCTTT. Variable domain in full (rest from reference TRBV30 and TRBJ1-1): SQTIHQWPATLVQPVGSPLSLECTVEGTSNPNLYWYRQAAGRGLQLLFYSVGIGQISSEVPQNLSASRPQDRQFILSSKKLLLSDSGFYLCAWMTGITTEAFFGQGTRLTVV.

The chain employs TRBV7-8 and TRBJ2-1; TRBD2 aligns across 9 bases. After removal of 8 bases from V and 4 bases from J, the junction contained 6 bases not matched to a gene. The CDR3 has 14 amino acids. Germline CDR1 and CDR2: SGHVS and FQNEAQ. CDR3: CASRGRGGYNEQFF. Written as DNA, the CDR3 is TGTGCCAGCCGGGGGCGGGGGGGGTACAATGAGCAGTTCTTC.

V gene TRBV9 combines with J gene TRBJ2-2; possible D gene TRBD1, 6 bases. CDR3 size: 14 residues. Germline assignment: CDR1 SGDLS and CDR2 YYNGEE. Trimming left V 3 bases short and J 0 bases short, with 6 bases between. Here the CDR3 reads CASSGQANTGELFF. In DNA form, the CDR3 reads TGTGCCAGCAGCGGACAGGCGAACACCGGGGAGCTGTTTTTT.

This chain links TRBV11-2 with TRBJ1-2, with D tentatively TRBD1 (5 bases). Looked up from germline, CDR1 is SGHAT and CDR2 is FQNNGV. The length of the CDR3 is 17 residues. Between the trimmed V and J ends, which lost 0 bases and 1 base, there was a span of 15 bases. The CDR3 loop reads CASSLDLFTGVNYGYTF. Here the CDR3 DNA reads TGTGCCAGCAGCTTAGACCTATTTACAGGAGTTAACTATGGCTACACCTTC.

V is TRBV25-1 and J is TRBJ1-4; TRBD1 matches 10 bases. V dropped 2 bases and J dropped 8; count of bases not matched to a gene: 5. CDR1 and CDR2 (germline): MGHDK, SYGVNS. The CDR3 length is 15 residues. Written as DNA, the CDR3 is TGTGCCAGCAGTGAAGGGGGACAGGGGCTAGAAAAACTGTTTTTT. It yields the protein CASSEGGQGLEKLFF.

The V call is TRBV7-9, the J call TRBJ2-3; perhaps TRBD2 as D (6 bases). The CDR3 extends over 16 amino acids. The ends were cut back, 6 bases at V and 2 bases at J, with 18 bases in the middle. CDR1 and CDR2 (germline): SEHNR, FQNEAQ (reference sequence). CDR3 in DNA: TGTGCCAGCAGTCCCCCTTTCGGGAGCCACACAGATACGCAGTATTTT. Protein product: CASSPPFGSHTDTQYF. Looking up the rest from reference TRBV7-9 and TRBJ2-3 gives the full variable domain: DTGVSQNPRHKITKRGQNVTFRCDPISEHNRLYWYRQTLGQGPEFLTYFQNEAQLEKSRLLSDRFSAERPKGSFSTLEIQRTEQGDSAMYLCASSPPFGSHTDTQYFGPGTRLTVL.

The CDR3 region has the DNA TGTGCCAGCAGTTATAATCCGGACAGCCTCTATGGCTACACCTTC. Protein product: CASSYNPDSLYGYTF. The chain is built from TRBV7-8 and TRBJ1-2; D possibly corresponds to TRBD1 (6 bases). Germline CDR1 is SGHVS and CDR2 is FQNEAQ. With 6 bases removed from V and 4 bases from J, the gap between germline ends came to 18 bases. The CDR3 runs 15 residues.